This T cell receptor beta chain was retrieved from a study of cytomegalovirus exposure and HLA in healthy donors. Study details: Counted in an early data release were some 81 million unique TCRs from HLA-typed donors. Study results and caveats: Overall, around 160 TCR beta chains were annotated as cytomegalovirus-associated.

To note about this clone: Its antigen is not identified.

In the PCR, 60 Vbeta and 13 Jbeta primers were used. The table came from immunoSEQ multiplex PCR; TCRdb's copy has only in-frame clones and leaves some out. Counted here are 150,000 or so clones, around 83% occurring once; the ten biggest clones make up about 4%. The germline V gene has CDR1 SGHKS and CDR2 YYEKEE (reference sequence). The CDR3 loop spans 12 amino acids. V gave up 0 bases and J gave up 5 bases, with 5 bases separating them. The source is a man between 45 and 60 years old in good health and CMV-seropositive. The genes are TRBV5-5 and TRBJ1-2, with a possible D match to TRBD1 (5 bases). Sequenced sample: PBMCs. The CDR3 bases are TGTGCCAGCAGCTTGGCAGGGTATGGCTACACCTTC. Translated: CASSLAGYGYTF. Full variable domain (outside the CDR3, taken from reference TRBV5-5 and TRBJ1-2): DAGVTQSPTHLIKTRGQQVTLRCSPISGHKSVSWYQQVLGQGPQFIFQYYEKEERGRGNFPDRFSARQFPNYSSELNVNALLLGDSALYLCASSLAGYGYTFGSGTRLTVV.